What follows is one T cell receptor beta chain and its context. What antigen it recognizes has not been identified. Per-base quality was not reported, and no clone a single base away is much larger than it. CDR1 and CDR2 are drawn from the germline V gene: SGHVS, FNYEAQ. Trimmed from V: 5 bases; trimmed from J: 3 bases; junction bases lacking a gene match: 11. The CDR3 spans 16 residues, from the cysteine through the phenylalanine. Of the read, only the CDR3 DNA is kept; its 48 bases are in frame from base 1. The library was produced with the immunoSEQ multiplex PCR assay. For the multiplex PCR, a mixture combining 60 forward primers for TCR Vbeta segments and 13 reverse primers for TCR Jbeta segments was used. The CDR3 region of rearranged TCR beta genes was amplified from genomic DNA with a multiplex PCR assay. On the Illumina HiSeq System, the amplified TCR beta libraries were sequenced as 87-base-pair reads. Under the source paper's analysis protocol: A later analysis tallied tens of millions of unique TCR beta chains across the 610 or so repertoires, and some 10 million of those chains were shared by two or more donors. Raw reads were error-corrected and collapsed into unique sequences by a nearest-neighbor algorithm in which closely related sequences were merged to remove PCR and sequencing errors. V, D and J gene segments were assigned by aligning CDR3 sequences to IMGT reference sequences. For a sequence to be retained, a match of at least six nucleotides to both a V gene segment and a J gene segment was required. Rearrangements were called productive when the CDR3 lacked stop codons and stayed in frame with V and J; all others were non-productive. CDR3 was defined by IMGT convention, running from the second conserved V-encoded cysteine to the conserved J-encoded phenylalanine. In an earlier analysis of 500 to 650 of the donors, sequences lacking an unambiguous match to a single V gene segment were excluded. An earlier analysis of a few hundred of the donors called V segments functional above 56.7% productive rearrangements and segregating when the between-donor standard deviation exceeded 5%. A statistical classification framework was built to diagnose cytomegalovirus status from the catalog of TCR beta chain sequences. A later analysis assigned V and J genes by comparing TCR nucleotide sequences with IMGT/GENE-DB human TR gene sequences. A later analysis assigned CDR3 sequences and most-parsimonious VDJ recombination scenarios with the TCRdist pipeline. In a later analysis, each TCR beta chain was defined by its CDR3 amino acid sequence together with its V-gene family, and reads without a unique V-gene family were excluded. To address suspected cross-contamination and a sequencing artifact, a later analysis removed 550 to 750 highly shared, low-generation-probability nucleotide sequences. In a later analysis, a clonal expansion index was calculated for each public chain from normalized within-repertoire ranks of inferred template counts. A later analysis computed generation probabilities with a VDJ recombination model fitted to out-of-frame rearrangements, and checked the results against IGoR. Hypergeometric tests were used in a later analysis to score TCR-TCR, TCR-HLA and TCR-CMV co-occurrence, with a repertoire-size bias correction applied to the TCR pairs. In a later analysis, false discovery rates were estimated by permuting HLA or CMV assignments 20 times. A later analysis grouped co-occurring TCRs with DBSCAN, adding TCRdist sequence similarity when clustering within HLA-allele-positive subsets. Repertoires with fewer than 30,000 or more than 120,000 public chains were left out of co-occurrence clustering, as were a handful of repertoires with anomalous nucleotide sharing. Imported from immuneACCESS, the table was reduced by TCRdb to in-frame sequences with V and J called. These copies leave out some clones; in studies compared against another copy, an unresolved V gene accounts for under half, and the cause of the remainder is not known. V, J and clone size were drawn from that table, and D and trimming were deduced from the DNA. Recorded for this sample are roughly 160,000 clones; roughly four fifths of them occurred a single time. The top ten clones comprise over 8.5% of the sample.

The data stem from a study of cytomegalovirus exposure and HLA in healthy donors (dated by TCRdb to the late 2010s). The study in broad terms: In an earlier analysis of several hundred of the donors, 276 Gb of sequence data and 95 million to 130 million unique TCR beta sequences from about 180 million T cells were reported. Roughly 300 gigabases of sequencing data and tens of millions of unique TCR sequences were included in an early release covering 550 to 800 HLA-typed donors. Of the approximately 400 genotyped donors, 65% to 90% fell in the genetic ancestry cluster associated with self-reported Caucasian donors. The study was designed to test whether signatures of past pathogen exposure could be identified by cataloging public T cell receptors. The study profiled the T cell repertoires of 500 to 800 subjects by immunosequencing and related them to cytomegalovirus serostatus. Besides the first cohort of roughly 640 subjects, a separate validation cohort made up of 120 different subjects was used. To predict cytomegalovirus infection status, the study brought together high-throughput TCR immunosequencing, statistical association of individual TCRs with disease status, and machine learning. A later analysis re-examined previously published TCR beta repertoires from over 500 donors and added high-resolution HLA genotyping to investigate patterns of TCR occurrence. The later analysis used no new phenotypic data to find candidate immune exposures, relying instead on TCR beta sequences and their occurrence across donors. In an earlier analysis of roughly 600 of the donors, high-throughput TCR beta sequencing was used to judge whether each TCR beta V gene segment behaved as functional or pseudogenic. Donor age, sex, ethnicity and CMV serostatus were compiled together with the repertoire data. Genome-wide SNP genotypes for about three fifths of the roughly 670 donors were used in a later genetic analysis, which treated that subset as a discovery cohort. All discovery cohort repertoires had been generated using a single sequencing platform. HLA typing covered class I and class II loci at four-digit resolution. Typing coverage varied by locus: roughly 629-640 donors for A, B, C, DRB1 and DQB1; roughly 510 for DQA1; more than 600 for DPA1; approximately 490 for DPB1. Roughly 5 DR-DQ haplotypes were treated as single units for association and clustering because of strong linkage in the cohort. Across 398 genotyped donors of the cohort, an average of approximately 220,000 unique TCR beta nucleotide sequences per donor were sequenced, and roughly 17% of those sequences were non-productive.

Broad study findings and their caveats: In vitro tests confirmed that a few of the cytomegalovirus-associated TCR beta chains recognize cytomegalovirus antigens. Linkage disequilibrium might explain the correlated functional status among segregating V segments, but an unknown experimental factor could not be ruled out. In a later analysis, most CMV-associated TCR beta chains were found to appear HLA-restricted, with HLA associations seemingly driven largely by CMV exposure. In a later analysis, the rate of TCR association differed among HLA loci, with DRB1 alleles having the most associated TCRs and HLA-C alleles having the fewest. In a later genetic analysis, fewer N-insertions in productive TCRs were reported among donors in an Asian-associated ancestry cluster than the approximately 670-donor mean. Because some donors lacked HLA typing at each locus, the association tests relied only on the typed subset. A cluster of highly shared sequence variants was judged likely to represent a technical artifact of the sequencing pipeline. At a false discovery rate of 0.05, a later analysis linked 16,000 or so TCR beta sequences to specific HLA alleles. Because counts were too low, seventeen rarely observed V segments, including chromosome 9 orphons, were left out of the earlier analysis of approximately 500 of the donors. Immune exposure information for the cohort was limited to CMV serostatus. The cohort was sequenced for TCR beta chains only, and without alpha or paired-chain data the features that could be detected were limited. In both the original and validation cohorts, the classifier was reported to diagnose cytomegalovirus status with high specificity and sensitivity. While some public TCRs were present in many individuals, most TCR sequences turned up only very rarely across donors. In the study, 150 to 200 TCR beta chains were listed as associated with cytomegalovirus. A further reported finding was that TCR beta sequences accurately predicted the HLA-A and HLA-B alleles for most subjects in the first cohort. When HLA alleles, especially DR and DQ, strongly co-occurred, TCR associations were difficult to assign to individual alleles. Compared with equally common non-associated chains, HLA-associated TCR beta chains in a later analysis were more clonally expanded and had lower generation probabilities. Several of the top co-occurrence clusters appeared to be linked to parvovirus B19, influenza, CMV and Epstein-Barr virus, according to a later analysis. Roughly uniform sequencing depth across donors was assumed in presence/absence analyses, although this assumption may not hold. A later genetic analysis associated a missense DCLRE1C variant with V-gene and J-gene trimming of TCR beta chains, and an independent cohort replicated the association. In an earlier analysis of more than 500 of the donors, most TCR beta V segments appeared in productive rearrangements about 87% or about 30% of the time, broadly matching IMGT annotations. The authors suggested that the approach could potentially be generalized to other disease states and immunological phenotypes. Some IMGT-functional V segments, including TRBV6-2 and TRBV6-3, could not be told apart with the 87-base-pair reads, so those segments were excluded.

The cohort comprised around 700 healthy bone marrow donors. At the time of sampling, all cohort members were nominally healthy, though unrecorded immune exposures were likely present. The donor tested CMV seropositive and was one of the 289 seropositive cohort members. A peripheral blood sample was provided by each donor, and peripheral blood mononuclear cells were used for TCR beta sequencing. Genomic DNA extraction from the blood cell samples was performed with the Qiagen DNeasy Blood Extraction Kit. The sequenced sample consisted of PBMCs. This sequence was found in a man aged 45 to 65 in good health and CMV-seropositive. The chain is made from TRBV7-6 and TRBJ2-3, with 7 middle bases fitting TRBD1. The CDR3 reads CASSRVLRGRTDTQYF. The bases are TGTGCCAGCAGCAGGGTCCTTAGGGGGCGGACAGATACGCAGTATTTT.